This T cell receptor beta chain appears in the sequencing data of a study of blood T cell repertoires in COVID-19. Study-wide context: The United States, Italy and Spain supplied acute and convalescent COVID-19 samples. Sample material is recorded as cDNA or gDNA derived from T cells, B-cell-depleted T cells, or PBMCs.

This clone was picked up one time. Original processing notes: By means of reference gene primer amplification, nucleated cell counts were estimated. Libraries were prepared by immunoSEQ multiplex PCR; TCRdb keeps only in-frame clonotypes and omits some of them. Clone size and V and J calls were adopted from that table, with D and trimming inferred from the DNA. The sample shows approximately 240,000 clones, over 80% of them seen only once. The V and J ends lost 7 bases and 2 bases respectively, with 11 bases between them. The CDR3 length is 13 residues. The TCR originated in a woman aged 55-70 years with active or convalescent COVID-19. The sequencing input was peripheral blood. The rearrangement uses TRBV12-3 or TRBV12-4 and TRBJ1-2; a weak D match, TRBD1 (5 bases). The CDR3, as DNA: TGTGCCAGCACTCTGACAGCGAACTATGGCTACACCTTC. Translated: CASTLTANYGYTF.